Included here is one TCR beta chain sequence, with context. The data derive from a study of blood T cell repertoires in COVID-19. Study-wide background: Whether acute or convalescent, the COVID-19 samples came from the United States, Italy and Spain.

The CDR3 loop spans 12 amino acids. The V gene's germline CDR1 is SNHLY and CDR2 FYNNEI. V lost 10 bases and J lost 5; bases outside the gene matches: 5. TCRdb's copy holds only in-frame clones and misses some; the assay was immunoSEQ multiplex PCR. Here the sample spans 200,000 to 300,000 clones, roughly 80% being singletons. Sequencing was carried out using peripheral blood. This clonotype originated in a woman aged 80 or older with acute or convalescent COVID-19. The V and J genes are TRBV2 and TRBJ2-3, with 8 positions matching TRBD1. The CDR3 region is CANGQGGDTQYF. CDR3 DNA sequence: TGTGCCAACGGACAGGGCGGAGATACGCAGTATTTT. The whole variable domain, remainder taken from reference TRBV2 and TRBJ2-3, is EPEVTQTPSHQVTQMGQEVILRCVPISNHLYFYWYRQILGQKVEFLVSFYNNEISEKSEIFDDQFSVERPDGSNFTLKIRSTKLEDSAMYFCANGQGGDTQYFGPGTRLTVL.